The 21 T cell receptor beta chains below all came from one sample that was sequenced in a study of blood T cells in healthy people across ages. The authors ran a second PCR of roughly 6 to 12 cycles using a sample-barcoded 5' primer and a J-beta primer mix. TCRdb re-derived calls from the 5' RACE reads in MiXCR, one entry per CDR3 protein. The table records more than 650,000 distinct CDR3 sequences, roughly 24% of them present only once. The same specimen was also included in a second study, on T cells of mothers and their children.

Sequencing was performed on blood. Every receptor here comes from a boy younger than 18 in good health.

Here the CDR3 DNA reads TGTGCCAGCTCACCCAGACAGGGGTTTAGGAATTCACCCCTCCACTTT. It translates to CASSPRQGFRNSPLHF. V usage is TRBV18 and J usage is TRBJ1-6; 8 bases agree with TRBD1. Unmatched junction bases numbered 8, after V lost 3 bases and J lost 7 bases. The CDR3 is made up of 16 amino acids. CDR1 and CDR2 from the germline V gene are KGHSH and LQKENI.

The V gene is TRBV6-2 or TRBV6-3, the J gene TRBJ2-7, with D maybe TRBD2 (6 bases). This CDR3 comprises 14 residues. Trimming took 6 bases from V and 3 from J, leaving 15 bases between them. In germline, CDR1 is MNHEY, CDR2 SVGEGT. CDR3 protein: CASRRDSNYYEQYF. DNA for the CDR3: TGTGCCAGCAGAAGGGACTCGAATTACTACGAGCAGTACTTC.

The V gene is TRBV9, the J gene TRBJ2-1; 12 nucleotides line up with TRBD2. CDR1 SGDLS and CDR2 YYNGEE come from the germline V gene. Trimming took 3 bases from V and 10 from J; bases not matched to a gene: 8. The CDR3 consists of 15 residues. CDR3 loop: CASSGTSGDIGEQFF. The DNA for the CDR3 is TGTGCCAGCAGCGGGACTAGCGGGGACATTGGGGAGCAGTTCTTC.

This clonotype turned up a few times. The chain is built from TRBV7-9 and TRBJ1-4, with no clear D. The CDR3 has 16 amino acids. Germline V lookup: CDR1 SEHNR, CDR2 FQNEAQ (reference sequence). V was pared by 5 bases and J by 6 bases, with 19 bases between. CDR3 in amino acids: CASSQQLGISDEKLFF. CDR3 coding DNA: TGTGCCAGCAGCCAACAGTTGGGGATTTCGGATGAAAAACTGTTTTTT.

The V and J genes are TRBV28 and TRBJ1-6, with D possibly being TRBD1 (5 bases). In germline, CDR1 is MDHEN, CDR2 SYDVKM. CDR3 length equals 15 residues. Trimming removed 2 bases at V and 8 bases at J, with 13 bases between. In nucleotides, the CDR3 is TGTGCCAGCAGTTTAGGGGAGGGACCGCATTCACCCCTCCACTTT. Encoded protein: CASSLGEGPHSPLHF.

This clonotype was detected a few times. V gene TRBV29-1 combines with J gene TRBJ2-5, with 8 bases lining up with TRBD2. Per germline, CDR1 SQVTM and CDR2 ANQGSEA. The ends lost 0 bases at V and 2 bases at J; junction bases unmatched: 5. This CDR3 region has 15 residues. Here the CDR3 DNA reads TGCAGCGTTGAAGATCAGGGCGGGAGGCAAGAGACCCAGTACTTC. It translates to CSVEDQGGRQETQYF. Supplemented by reference TRBV29-1 and TRBJ2-5, the full variable domain reads SAVISQKPSRDICQRGTSLTIQCQVDSQVTMMFWYRQQPGQSLTLIATANQGSEATYESGFVIDKFPISRPNLTFSTLTVSNMSPEDSSIYLCSVEDQGGRQETQYFGPGTRLLVL.

The count of this clonotype is one. The J gene is TRBJ2-2, the V gene TRBV20-1; 8 nucleotides agree with TRBD1. CDR3 size: 16 residues. The junction had 9 bases not matched to a gene; V was cut back by 5 bases and J by 1 base. In germline, CDR1 is DFQATT, CDR2 SNEGSKA (reference sequence). As DNA, the CDR3 is TGCAGTGCTCCGACAGGGGACACCCTGAACACCGGGGAGCTGTTTTTT. Amino acid sequence: CSAPTGDTLNTGELFF.

This rearrangement joins TRBV14 to TRBJ2-1; no firm D call. CDR3 length: 13 residues. The germline CDR1 and CDR2 sequences are SGHDN and FVKESK. The V and J ends lost 0 bases and 5 bases respectively, with 5 bases between them. This CDR3 reads CASSQDRNNEQFF. The DNA of the CDR3 is TGTGCCAGCAGCCAAGACAGGAACAATGAGCAGTTCTTC.

This clonotype was picked up a small number of times. The chain is built from TRBV6-1 and TRBJ2-5; a weak D match, TRBD1 (6 bases). This CDR3 is 13 amino acids long. Germline assignment: CDR1 MNHNS and CDR2 SASEGT. Trimming shortened V by 9 bases and J by 3 bases, and 14 bases separated the two germline ends. CDR3 sequence: CASNGTPKETQYF. The CDR3 DNA reads as TGTGCCAGTAACGGGACACCAAAAGAGACCCAGTACTTC.

This sequence joins TRBV10-3 and TRBJ2-7; possible D gene TRBD1, 7 bases. V gave up 4 bases and J gave up 4 bases, with 14 bases separating them. Germline values: CDR1 ENHRY, CDR2 SYGVKD. The CDR3 is 14 residues long. The CDR3 DNA follows: TGTGCCATCAGTGCTGGAGGGGGCACATACGAGCAGTACTTC. This encodes CAISAGGGTYEQYF.

The chain has TRBV3-1 and TRBJ2-5; TRBD2 matches 9 bases. TRBJ2-1 explains the end of the DNA better; the J call may be wrong. CDR1 and CDR2 (germline): LGHDT, YNNKEL (reference sequence). CDR3 length: 16 residues. The CDR3 DNA reads as TGTGCCAGCAGTCGACAGGGATGGCGGGGGGGCCTAGAGCAGTTCTTC. It translates to CASSRQGWRGGLEQFF.

This clonotype was found a few times. This chain connects TRBV7-9 to TRBJ2-3, with D perhaps being TRBD1 or TRBD2 (5 bases each). Germline V lookup: CDR1 SEHNR, CDR2 FQNEAQ (reference sequence). V was shortened by 1 base and J by 13 bases, with 15 bases between the two germline ends. CDR3 length: 13 residues. The DNA of the CDR3 is TGTGCCAGCAGCTTAGAAGGGGAGCCCCCCAAGTATTTT. Protein: CASSLEGEPPKYF.

This clonotype was counted a few times. The chain couples TRBV4-1 to TRBJ1-3; no definite D call. V was cut by 1 base and J by 0 bases, with 13 bases left in between. CDR1 MGHRA and CDR2 YSYEKL come from the germline V gene. CDR3 length: 17 amino acids. The CDR3 region is CASSQVSRMISGNTIYF. The DNA of the CDR3 is TGCGCCAGCAGCCAAGTGAGCAGGATGATCTCTGGAAACACCATATATTTT.

This clonotype was detected only a few times. This chain links TRBV28 with TRBJ2-7; D ambiguous. Germline CDR1 and CDR2: MDHEN and SYDVKM. V lost 5 bases and J 7 bases, leaving 21 bases between the germline ends. The CDR3 consists of 15 residues. The CDR3 DNA is TGTGCCAGCAGTCCTGGGTTAGGTAGGGCGAGGGAGCAGTACTTC. Translation: CASSPGLGRAREQYF.

This clonotype was seen more than once but under ten times. The chain links TRBV4-1 to TRBJ2-7, with TRBD1 as a possible D gene (6 bases). Germline lookup yields CDR1 MGHRA and CDR2 YSYEKL. The germline V and J ends were trimmed by 0 bases and 3 bases, with 12 bases remaining between them. The CDR3 covers 15 residues. CDR3 bases: TGCGCCAGCAGCCAAGATGGGGGCAGAATCTACGAGCAGTACTTC. Amino acids: CASSQDGGRIYEQYF.

This chain joins TRBV24-1 and TRBJ2-2; 8 bases agree with TRBD1. The germline V gene has CDR1 KGHDR and CDR2 SFDVKD. The CDR3 sequence is 16 residues long. Unmatched junction bases numbered 6, after V lost 4 bases and J lost 3 bases. The CDR3 loop reads CATSETGTGDTGELFF. As DNA, the CDR3 is TGTGCCACCAGTGAGACCGGGACAGGCGACACCGGGGAGCTGTTTTTT.

This clonotype came up once. The V and J genes are TRBV20-1 and TRBJ2-4; 7 bases match TRBD2. The ends lost 5 bases at V and 6 bases at J; junction bases unmatched: 10. Germline CDR1 reads DFQATT; CDR2 reads SNEGSKA (reference sequence). The CDR3 contains 14 residues. In DNA, the CDR3 is TGCAGTGCTCCCAGCGCGGGGGTGGTAAACATTCAGTACTTC. Its translation: CSAPSAGVVNIQYF.

In this sample, this clonotype turned up a few times. The V and J genes are TRBV11-2 and TRBJ2-5; perhaps TRBD2 as D (6 bases). The J call may be wrong; the DNA end is better matched by TRBJ2-1. Germline assignment: CDR1 SGHAT and CDR2 FQNNGV. The CDR3 has 16 amino acids. CDR3 protein: CASSQLAFGLGNEQFF. In DNA form, the CDR3 reads TGTGCCAGCAGTCAACTAGCATTCGGGTTAGGGAATGAGCAGTTCTTC.

This clonotype was detected a few times. The rearrangement joins TRBV30 to TRBJ1-5; no reliable D call. The CDR3 runs to 14 residues. The germline CDR1 and CDR2 sequences are GTSNPN and SVGIG (reference sequence). V was pared by 0 bases and J by 7 bases, with 13 bases between. This chain's CDR3 is CAWSVLTELQPQHF. CDR3 DNA: TGTGCCTGGAGTGTACTAACAGAGCTACAGCCCCAGCATTTT.

CDR3 sequence reads: CASIPGTTSYNEQFF. CDR3 coding DNA: TGCGCCAGCATTCCGGGGACCACCTCCTACAATGAGCAGTTCTTC. The chain links TRBV5-1 to TRBJ2-1; tentatively, D is TRBD1 or TRBD2 (5 bases each). The CDR3 sequence is 15 residues long. Trimming took 6 bases from V and 0 from J, leaving 13 bases between them. Germline lookup yields CDR1 SGHRS and CDR2 YFSETQ.

This clonotype showed up just a few times. V is TRBV7-3 and J is TRBJ2-5; 8 nucleotides agree with TRBD2. From germline, CDR1 is SGHTA and CDR2 FQGTGA. This CDR3 is built from 13 residues. Unmatched junction bases numbered 2, after V lost 8 bases and J lost 0 bases. The CDR3 loop is CASAGGHQETQYF. CDR3 nucleotides: TGTGCCAGCGCGGGGGGCCACCAAGAGACCCAGTACTTC. Looking up the rest from reference TRBV7-3 and TRBJ2-5 gives the full variable domain: GAGVSQTPSNKVTEKGKYVELRCDPISGHTALYWYRQSLGQGPEFLIYFQGTGAADDSGLPNDRFFAVRPEGSVSTLKIQRTERGDSAVYLCASAGGHQETQYFGPGTRLLVL.